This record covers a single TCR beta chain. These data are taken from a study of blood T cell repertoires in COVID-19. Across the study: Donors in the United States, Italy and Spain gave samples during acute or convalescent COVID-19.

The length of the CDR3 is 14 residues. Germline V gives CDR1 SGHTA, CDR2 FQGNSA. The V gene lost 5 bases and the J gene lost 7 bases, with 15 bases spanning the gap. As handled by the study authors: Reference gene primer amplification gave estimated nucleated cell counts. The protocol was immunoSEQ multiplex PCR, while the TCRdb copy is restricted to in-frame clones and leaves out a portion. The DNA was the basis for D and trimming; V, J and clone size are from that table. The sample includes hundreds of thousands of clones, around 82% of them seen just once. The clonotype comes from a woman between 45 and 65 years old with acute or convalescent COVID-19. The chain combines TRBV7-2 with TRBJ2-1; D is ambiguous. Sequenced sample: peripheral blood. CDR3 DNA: TGTGCCAGCAGCCCCCGGGTAGGTAGGAATGAGCAGTTCTTC. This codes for CASSPRVGRNEQFF. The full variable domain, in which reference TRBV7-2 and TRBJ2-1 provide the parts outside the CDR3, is GAGVSQSPSNKVTEKGKDVELRCDPISGHTALYWYRQSLGQGLEFLIYFQGNSAPDKSGLPSDRFSAERTGGSVSTLTIQRTQQEDSAVYLCASSPRVGRNEQFFGPGTRLTVL.